This entry features one T cell receptor beta chain sequence. Sequencing of TCR beta was performed on blood CD8+ T cells and on blood CD4+ T cells. Negative isolation yielded CD8+ and CD4+ T cells; FACS enriched TEMRA cells. With random hexamers, reverse transcription was performed on roughly 0.5 to 1 ug of RNA. An immunoSEQ multiplex PCR amplified TCR beta CDR3 over 54 Vbeta and 13 Jbeta. TCRdb processed the immunoSEQ multiplex PCR reads anew with MiXCR; each CDR3 protein has one entry. The table includes fewer than 90,000 distinct CDR3 sequences, approximately 95% detected once. The data were obtained in a study of CD8 T cells in Susac syndrome. Study-level background: Sequenced Susac syndrome patients included five or six with clinically active disease and eight in remission.

Source material: CD8+ T cells from PBMCs. The receptor comes from a human donor with Susac syndrome.

This chain's CDR3 is CASSLEGARETQYF. The CDR3 DNA sequence: TGCGCCAGCAGCTTGGAGGGGGCGCGAGAGACCCAGTACTTC. This chain links TRBV5-1 with TRBJ2-5, with 7 positions matching TRBD1. Germline values: CDR1 SGHRS, CDR2 YFSETQ. CDR3 size: 14 residues. V gave up 0 bases and J gave up 4 bases; unmatched junction bases: 3.